Listed here are 2 T cell receptor beta chains from one sample, sequenced in a study of control samples from healthy donors and cancer patients. Measured with immunoSEQ multiplex PCR; TCRdb has only the in-frame clones, and not every one. The sample records tens of thousands of clones, around 75% being singletons. Input material: formalin-fixed, paraffin-embedded tissue. Source of these receptors: a male donor with melanoma.

This clone was seen a few times. The chain uses TRBV4-1 and TRBJ2-3; D possibly matches TRBD1 or TRBD2 (6 bases each). Germline CDR1 and CDR2: MGHRA and YSYEKL. This CDR3 is 19 amino acids long. V lost 0 bases and J lost 0, with 19 bases in between. The CDR3 bases are TGCGCCAGCAGCCAAGATTGGGCAGGGGCGGCGGGAAGCACAGATACGCAGTATTTT. This encodes CASSQDWAGAAGSTDTQYF.

The sample holds a few counts of this clone. V is TRBV24-1 and J is TRBJ2-3; D unresolved. The CDR3 spans 12 residues. V was trimmed by 4 bases and J by 2 bases, leaving 3 bases between them. The germline V gene has CDR1 KGHDR and CDR2 SFDVKD. The CDR3 DNA is TGTGCCACCAGTGACTTCACAGATACGCAGTATTTT. It is translated as CATSDFTDTQYF.